Sequencing of this TCR beta chain was carried out in a study of T cells in Graves' hyperthyroidism and ophthalmopathy. Researchers amplified the TCR beta CDR3 regions from RNA transcripts. First-round RT-PCR of the TCR CDR3 relied on the HTBI primer set. One entry per CDR3 protein, called by TCRdb with MiXCR from the multiplex PCR reads. In the table there are about 640,000 distinct CDR3 sequences, around 20% of which are singletons. Diagnostic assessment was based on clinical symptoms, serum thyroxine and TRAb, thyroid ultrasound and orbital computed tomography. A roughly 9.3 ml volume of fresh peripheral blood provided the PBMCs. CDR1 SGHTA and CDR2 FQGNSA come from the germline V gene. Trimming left V 1 base short and J 12 bases short, with 7 bases between. The CDR3 has 11 amino acids. The study's findings and limits: Ophthalmopathy was separated from stable hyperthyroidism by a 13 V-J model. Most expanded thyroid clonotypes above 0.001 also appeared in blood.

About this clonotype itself: Its cognate antigen is unknown.

The TCR was taken from a man aged 30 to 39 with Graves' ophthalmopathy. The chain combines TRBV7-2 with TRBJ2-1, with D possibly called TRBD1 or TRBD2 (5 bases each). The sequenced material came from blood. The chain's CDR3 is CASSLVGAQFF. CDR3 sequence (DNA): TGTGCCAGCAGCTTAGTCGGGGCGCAGTTCTTC.